This T cell receptor (beta chain) was obtained from a study of blood T cell repertoires in COVID-19. Original processing notes: Nucleated cell number was recorded as an estimate derived from reference gene primer amplification. Profiling relied on immunoSEQ multiplex PCR, and the TCRdb table lists in-frame clones only, not all of them. That table furnishes V, J and clone size, whereas the DNA furnished D and trimming. The repertoire holds approximately 300,000 clones, with roughly 90% as singletons. The participants were between about 18 and 89 years old and came from roughly 24 US areas. Clinical history reported by participants formed the basis on which cohorts were assigned. Germline V gene sequence: CDR1 SGHRS, CDR2 YFSETQ. CDR3 size: 12 residues. Trimming took off 1 base at V and 8 bases at J, with 9 bases between the two ends.

The chain carries TRBV5-1 and TRBJ1-1; weak D call: TRBD1 (6 bases). The source is a woman in her 30s who had recovered from COVID-19. The sequencing input was PBMCs or T cells enriched from blood (not recorded which). The CDR3 sequence is CASSLTGREAFF. The CDR3 DNA follows: TGCGCCAGCAGCTTGACAGGGCGGGAAGCTTTCTTT.